This is a list of T cell receptor beta chains from one sample in a study of long-term antiretroviral therapy in people with HIV. This table comes from immunoSEQ multiplex PCR, and its TCRdb copy is limited to in-frame clones, with some not included. The sample records about 36,000 clones, about 94% being singletons. This specimen was unsorted PBMCs, taken 4.1 years after starting antiretroviral therapy. Every receptor here comes from a woman in her forties or fifties with HIV. CDR3s include the opening cysteine and the closing phenylalanine or tryptophan. A D gene is named only where the DNA matches it firmly. Where a row states a size, it is once, few, many or the class of an expanded clone; other rows omit it.

>TRBJ2-7|-|-|TRBV6-5
CASRYAGTKNYEQYF
TGTGCCAGCAGATATGCCGGGACGAAGAACTACGAGCAGTACTTC
>TRBJ2-7|-|-|TRBV21-1
CASSNRAGLHEQYF
TGTGCCAGCAGCAATAGGGCAGGGTTACACGAGCAGTACTTC
>TRBJ2-1|-|-|TRBV13
CASSLEGTSYNEQFF
TGTGCCAGCAGCTTAGAGGGCACCTCCTACAATGAGCAGTTCTTC
>TRBJ2-5|TRBD2|-|TRBV10-1
CASSELKGGETQYF
TGCGCCAGCAGTGAATTGAAGGGAGGGGAGACCCAGTACTTC
>TRBJ1-2|TRBD1|few|TRBV18
CASSPSTGEGGYTF
TGTGCCAGCTCACCTTCCACAGGGGAAGGAGGCTACACCTTC
>TRBJ2-6|-|once|TRBV9
CASSANRLSGANVLTF
TGTGCCAGCAGCGCAAACAGACTCTCTGGGGCCAACGTCCTGACTTTC
>TRBJ2-5|TRBD2|-|TRBV7-2
CASSLEVPAGGLQETQYF
TGTGCCAGCAGCTTAGAAGTTCCAGCGGGGGGCCTCCAAGAGACCCAGTACTTC
>TRBJ2-6|TRBD2|-|TRBV7-2
CASSPVVAGGRIALVLTF
TGTGCCAGCAGCCCTGTGGTAGCGGGGGGAAGGATTGCATTGGTCCTGACTTTC
>TRBJ1-6|-|-|TRBV2
CASRGALSSYNSPLHF
TGTGCCAGCAGGGGGGCGCTTAGCTCCTATAATTCACCCCTCCACTTT
>TRBJ1-4|-|once|TRBV11-2
CASSLGRVGGNEKLFF
TGTGCCAGCAGCTTAGGCCGGGTCGGAGGTAATGAAAAACTGTTTTTT
>TRBJ2-7|TRBD1|-|TRBV10-2
CASRSGTGPYEQYF
TGCGCCAGCCGGTCCGGGACAGGGCCCTACGAGCAGTACTTC
>TRBJ2-7|-|-|TRBV15
CATSKISRDKTYEQYF
TGTGCCACCAGCAAAATCAGCCGGGACAAGACCTACGAGCAGTACTTC